These 2 T cell receptor beta chains were all obtained from the same sample, sequenced in a study of T cell changes during pregnancy in multiple sclerosis. The table came from immunoSEQ multiplex PCR; TCRdb's copy has only in-frame clones and leaves some out. The top ten clones hold around 1% of a sample with some 22,000 clones, around nine tenths of them seen once. The sample in question was CD4+ T cells from peripheral blood mononuclear cells, obtained in the second trimester of pregnancy. The source of these receptors is a female donor in good health, enrolled as a control in a pregnancy study.

This clone is a singleton in its sample. V and J are TRBV10-3 and TRBJ1-1; D gene uncertain. Trimming stripped 8 bases from V and 3 bases from J, with 13 bases between. The CDR3 has 13 amino acids. Germline CDR1 is ENHRY and CDR2 is SYGVKD. The CDR3 here is CAIGPLRDTEAFF. Written as DNA, the CDR3 is TGTGCCATCGGTCCTTTGAGGGACACTGAAGCTTTCTTT.

This clone turned up a few times. The V gene is TRBV7-2, the J gene TRBJ2-1, with D tentatively TRBD1 (5 bases). In germline, CDR1 is SGHTA, CDR2 FQGNSA. The CDR3 loop spans 12 amino acids. Between the trimmed V and J ends, which lost 11 bases and 9 bases, there was a span of 17 bases. The CDR3: CASREGAGEQFF. Here the CDR3 DNA reads TGTGCCTCCCGAGAAGGGGCAGGTGAGCAGTTCTTC. Based on the CDR3 plus reference TRBV7-2 and TRBJ2-1, the full variable domain is GAGVSQSPSNKVTEKGKDVELRCDPISGHTALYWYRQSLGQGLEFLIYFQGNSAPDKSGLPSDRFSAERTGGSVSTLTIQRTQQEDSAVYLCASREGAGEQFFGPGTRLTVL.